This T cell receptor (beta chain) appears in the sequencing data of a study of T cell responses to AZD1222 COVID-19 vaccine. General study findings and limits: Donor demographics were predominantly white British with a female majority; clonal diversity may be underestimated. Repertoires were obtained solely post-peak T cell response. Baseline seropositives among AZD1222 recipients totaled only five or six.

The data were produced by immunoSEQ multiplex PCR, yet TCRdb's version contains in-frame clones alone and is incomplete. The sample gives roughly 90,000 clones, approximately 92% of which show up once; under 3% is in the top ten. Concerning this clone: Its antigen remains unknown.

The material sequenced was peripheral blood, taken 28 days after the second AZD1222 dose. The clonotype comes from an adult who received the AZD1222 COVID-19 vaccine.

The CDR3 DNA reads as TGTGCCAGCAGTTTGCTGACTAGCGGATTGTCGCATGAGCAGTTCTTC. Translated, it gives CASSLLTSGLSHEQFF. The chain joins TRBV27 to TRBJ2-1; the match to TRBD2 covers 9 bases. This CDR3 region has 16 residues. From germline, CDR1 is MNHEY and CDR2 SMNVEV (reference sequence). The ends lost 3 bases at V and 8 bases at J; junction bases unmatched: 11.